These T cell receptor beta chains were read from a single sample in a study of blood T cell repertoires in COVID-19. Measured with immunoSEQ multiplex PCR; TCRdb has only the in-frame clones, and not every one. The sample carries 200,000 to 250,000 clones, roughly 89% recorded once. Sample: PBMCs or T cells enriched from blood (not recorded which). The receptors were gathered from a woman between 25 and 40 years old who had recovered from COVID-19. The CDR3 runs from the conserved cysteine through the conserved F or W. D genes are given only for firm matches. Size tells how often a clone was seen (once, few, many) or the class of an expanded clone, and some rows leave it out.

cdr3_aa cdr3_nt j_call clone_size d_call v_call
CASNVDRNTEAFF TGTGCCAGCAACGTGGACAGGAACACTGAAGCTTTCTTT TRBJ1-1 - - TRBV7-9
CASSFGGIEGTEAFF TGTGCCAGCAGCTTCGGGGGAATCGAAGGCACTGAAGCTTTCTTT TRBJ1-1 - - TRBV7-9
CATRAGGPGNEQFF TGTGCCACGCGCGCGGGAGGGCCAGGCAATGAGCAGTTCTTC TRBJ2-1 once TRBD2 TRBV28
CAWRSPRSLYEQYF TGTGCCTGGAGATCCCCCCGGAGCCTTTACGAGCAGTACTTC TRBJ2-7 - - TRBV30
CASSLDRGYEQYF TGTGCCAGCAGCTTAGATCGGGGTTACGAGCAGTACTTC TRBJ2-7 - - TRBV11-3
CASSIDLPWGAGAPDTQYF TGTGCCAGTAGTATAGATCTTCCCTGGGGAGCGGGAGCCCCAGATACGCAGTATTTT TRBJ2-3 - TRBD2 TRBV19
CATSRLDNEQFF TGTGCCACCAGCAGATTAGACAATGAGCAGTTCTTC TRBJ2-1 - - TRBV15
CASTLTGTTSTDTQYF TGTGCCAGTACCCTAACGGGGACTACTAGCACAGATACGCAGTATTTT TRBJ2-3 - TRBD2 TRBV19
CASSLIGGSPLHF TGTGCCAGCAGTTTAATAGGCGGTTCACCCCTCCACTTT TRBJ1-6 - - TRBV28
CASTATGGYADTQYF TGTGCCAGCACCGCAACAGGGGGCTACGCAGATACGCAGTATTTT TRBJ2-3 - TRBD1 TRBV9
CASIVTGTGYNEQFF TGTGCCAGCATCGTAACCGGGACAGGGTACAATGAGCAGTTCTTC TRBJ2-1 - TRBD1 TRBV28
CASSLVRGNEQFF TGTGCCAGCAGCTTAGTCAGAGGGAATGAGCAGTTCTTC TRBJ2-1 - - TRBV11-3
CASSRKPGDTEAFF TGTGCCAGCAGCCGAAAGCCGGGAGACACTGAAGCTTTCTTT TRBJ1-1 few - TRBV11-3
CASSIGPGRPLHF TGTGCCAGTAGTATAGGGCCAGGGAGGCCCCTCCACTTT TRBJ1-6 - - TRBV19
CSVTGPTATNEKLFF TGCAGCGTCACAGGGCCCACCGCAACTAATGAAAAACTGTTTTTT TRBJ1-4 - - TRBV29-1
CASGLAGGDTQYF TGTGCCAGTGGGCTAGCCGGCGGAGATACGCAGTATTTT TRBJ2-3 few - TRBV19
CSADGGYGYTF TGCAGTGCGGACGGGGGCTATGGCTACACCTTC TRBJ1-2 - - TRBV20-1
CASSGGVYGYTF TGTGCCAGCAGTGGCGGCGTCTATGGCTACACCTTC TRBJ1-2 - - TRBV9
CASSLAKGATNEKLFF TGTGCCAGCAGCTTAGCGAAGGGAGCAACTAATGAAAAACTGTTTTTT TRBJ1-4 - - TRBV7-8
CASSSGTARYGYTF TGTGCCAGCAGTTCCGGGACAGCCCGCTATGGCTACACCTTC TRBJ1-2 - TRBD1 TRBV6-2/TRBV6-3
CASSDLVGEQYF TGTGCCAGCAGTGACCTAGTGGGCGAGCAGTACTTC TRBJ2-7 - - TRBV2
CASSRTGDYGYTF TGTGCCAGCAGTCGGACAGGGGACTATGGCTACACCTTC TRBJ1-2 few TRBD1 TRBV6-2/TRBV6-3
CASSEGTGNTGELFF TGTGCCAGCAGTGAAGGGACAGGGAACACCGGGGAGCTGTTTTTT TRBJ2-2 - TRBD1 TRBV6-1
CASSVALDSSYEQYF TGTGCCAGCAGCGTAGCCTTGGACAGCTCCTACGAGCAGTACTTC TRBJ2-7 - - TRBV9
CASSVTSGFTYEQYF TGTGCCAGCAGCGTTACTAGCGGTTTTACCTACGAGCAGTACTTC TRBJ2-7 - TRBD2 TRBV9
CAWTRESPLHF TGTGCCTGGACGAGGGAATCACCCCTCCACTTT TRBJ1-6 - - TRBV30
CASSRDTPYEQYF TGTGCCAGCAGCCGGGACACCCCCTACGAGCAGTACTTC TRBJ2-7 - - TRBV27
CAISEEVENTEAFF TGTGCCATCAGTGAGGAGGTGGAGAACACTGAAGCTTTCTTT TRBJ1-1 few - TRBV10-3
CATSRAGTSRWSQHF TGTGCCACCAGCAGAGCAGGGACTTCTCGGTGGTCCCAGCATTTT TRBJ1-5 - - TRBV15
CASSEAGEGEQFF TGTGCCAGCAGTGAAGCAGGGGAGGGTGAGCAGTTCTTC TRBJ2-1 - TRBD2 TRBV2
CASSMPPGGQDTGELFF TGTGCCAGTAGTATGCCCCCCGGGGGGCAGGACACCGGGGAGCTGTTTTTT TRBJ2-2 - - TRBV19
CASRNHRADTQYF TGTGCCAGCAGGAACCACAGGGCTGATACGCAGTATTTT TRBJ2-3 - - TRBV11-2
CASRGGSNSYEQYF TGTGCCAGCAGGGGAGGAAGTAACTCCTACGAGCAGTACTTC TRBJ2-7 - - TRBV2
CASSLIPGGKNTEAFF TGTGCCAGCAGCTTAATTCCAGGGGGGAAAAACACTGAAGCTTTCTTT TRBJ1-1 - TRBD1 TRBV11-2
CASSASTGPNVLTF TGTGCCAGCAGTGCCTCGACAGGGCCCAACGTCCTGACTTTC TRBJ2-6 - TRBD1 TRBV6-4
CASSSPESSGNTIYF TGTGCCAGCAGCTCCCCTGAGAGTTCTGGAAACACCATATATTTT TRBJ1-3 - - TRBV5-5
CASSPLDRRNGYTF TGTGCCAGTAGTCCCCTGGACAGGAGGAATGGCTACACCTTC TRBJ1-2 - TRBD1 TRBV19
CASSVEGKSSYEQYF TGTGCCAGCAGCGTAGAGGGGAAGAGCTCCTACGAGCAGTACTTC TRBJ2-7 - - TRBV9
CASNSVGGELFF TGTGCCAGCAACAGTGTAGGCGGGGAGCTGTTTTTT TRBJ2-2 - - TRBV27
CASSLGTSGVAKNIQYF TGTGCCAGCAGCTTAGGGACTAGCGGAGTAGCCAAAAACATTCAGTACTTC TRBJ2-4 - TRBD2 TRBV11-2
CASSQGRRRGFDNEQFF TGCGCCAGCAGCCAAGGTAGAAGAAGGGGGTTCGACAATGAGCAGTTCTTC TRBJ2-1 - - TRBV4-1
CASSPTGPHQPQHF TGTGCCAGCAGTCCAACAGGCCCTCATCAGCCCCAGCATTTT TRBJ1-5 - - TRBV28
CASSSIRASYTF TGTGCCAGCAGCTCTATTAGAGCAAGCTACACCTTC TRBJ1-2 - - TRBV5-6
CAWRQGPMGGYTF TGTGCCTGGAGACAGGGCCCTATGGGTGGCTACACCTTC TRBJ1-2 - - TRBV30
CASSQLAGGDNEQFF TGTGCCAGCAGCCAACTAGCGGGGGGCGACAATGAGCAGTTCTTC TRBJ2-1 - TRBD2 TRBV3-1/TRBV3-2
CASSLATSGSRNEQFF TGTGCCAGCAGCTTAGCGACTAGCGGGAGTAGAAATGAGCAGTTCTTC TRBJ2-1 - TRBD2 TRBV7-6